What follows is one TCR beta chain and its context. The sample is drawn from a study of blood T cells in healthy people across ages. Next came a second PCR, run for roughly 6 to 11 cycles, which used a sample-barcoded 5' primer along with a J-beta primer mix. TCRdb ran MiXCR on the 5' RACE reads and lists one entry per CDR3 protein. The repertoire holds roughly 700,000 distinct CDR3 sequences, roughly 49% seen once, with around 32% in the top ten. Germline V gene lookup returns CDR1 MNHEY and CDR2 SVGAGI. The V and J ends lost 6 bases and 4 bases respectively, with 18 bases between them. The CDR3 consists of 15 residues.

The rearrangement links TRBV6-5 to TRBJ1-1, with D perhaps TRBD1 (6 bases). The source of this sequence is a woman aged 60-70 years in good health. Sequencing was done on a sample of blood. CDR3 sequence: CASRVGGFLGTEAFF. Here the CDR3 DNA reads TGTGCCAGCAGGGTAGGGGGATTTCTCGGCACTGAAGCTTTCTTT.